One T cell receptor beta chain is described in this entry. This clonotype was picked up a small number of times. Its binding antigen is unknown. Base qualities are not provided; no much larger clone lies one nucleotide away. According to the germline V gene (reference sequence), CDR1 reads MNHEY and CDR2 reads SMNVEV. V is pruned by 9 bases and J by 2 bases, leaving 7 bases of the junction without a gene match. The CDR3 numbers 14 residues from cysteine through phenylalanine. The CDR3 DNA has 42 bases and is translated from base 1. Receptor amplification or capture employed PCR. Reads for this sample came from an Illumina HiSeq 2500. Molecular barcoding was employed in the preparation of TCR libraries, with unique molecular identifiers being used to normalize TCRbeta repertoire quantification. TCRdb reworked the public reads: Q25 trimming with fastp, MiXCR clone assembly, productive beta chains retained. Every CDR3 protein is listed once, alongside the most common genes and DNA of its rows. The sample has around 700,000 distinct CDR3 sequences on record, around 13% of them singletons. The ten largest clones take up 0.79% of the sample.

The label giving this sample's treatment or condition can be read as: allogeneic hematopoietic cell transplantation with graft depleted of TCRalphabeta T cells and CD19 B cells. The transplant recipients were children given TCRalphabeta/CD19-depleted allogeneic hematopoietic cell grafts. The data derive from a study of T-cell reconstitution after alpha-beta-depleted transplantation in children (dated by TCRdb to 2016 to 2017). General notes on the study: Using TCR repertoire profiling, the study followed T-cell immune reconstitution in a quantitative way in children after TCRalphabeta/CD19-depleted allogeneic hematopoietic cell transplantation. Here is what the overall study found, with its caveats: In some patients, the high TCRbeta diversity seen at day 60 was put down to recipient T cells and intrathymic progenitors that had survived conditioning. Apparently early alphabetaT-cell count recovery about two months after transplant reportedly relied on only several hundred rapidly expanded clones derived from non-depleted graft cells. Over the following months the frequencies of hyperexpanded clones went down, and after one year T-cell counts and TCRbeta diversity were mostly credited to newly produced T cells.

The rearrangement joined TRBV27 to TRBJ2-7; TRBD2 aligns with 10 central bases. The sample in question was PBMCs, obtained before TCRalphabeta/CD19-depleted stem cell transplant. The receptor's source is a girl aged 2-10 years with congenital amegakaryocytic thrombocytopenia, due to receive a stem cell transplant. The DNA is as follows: TGTGCCAGTGGAGCGGGAGGGCCCCCCTACGAGCAGTACTTC. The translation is CASGAGGPPYEQYF.